The T cell receptor (beta chain) under discussion was sequenced for a study of T cells in Graves' hyperthyroidism and ophthalmopathy (dated 2019 in TCRdb). Regarding the research as a whole: Peripheral blood samples were taken at initial diagnosis, before any treatment was given. To identify distinguishing TCR V-J signatures, a discovery cohort of 95 to 100 patients was used, comprising under 45 with Graves' ophthalmopathy and 57 with stable Graves' hyperthyroidism. Prospective prediction of ophthalmopathy was tested in an independent validation cohort consisting of roughly 19 hyperthyroidism patients and about 17 patients who later progressed to ophthalmopathy. The 95 to 100 discovery patients were randomly divided into training and test sets at a 7:3 ratio. Thyroid tissue and blood T-cell repertoires from more than 5 Graves' hyperthyroidism patients were also compared in the study. Once sampling was done, hyperthyroidism patients were given methimazole at a starting dose of 30 mg daily, whereas ophthalmopathy patients were given high-dose intravenous methylprednisolone. According to the paper, TCR Vbeta CDR3 sequencing was carried out on some 140 peripheral blood samples, which came from 40 to 45 ophthalmopathy, around 75 hyperthyroidism and roughly 17 progressor patients.

Overall study results and their limits: A 13 V-J signature model separated ophthalmopathy from stable hyperthyroidism, with nearly 90% sensitivity and 81.08% specificity in cross-validation and 80%/75% in testing. In validation, progression to ophthalmopathy was predicted by the model with nearly 71% sensitivity and just over 72% specificity, a median of roughly 6 months before onset. Most expanded thyroid clonotypes (frequency above 0.001) were also found in blood, which suggests that blood repertoires may mirror thyroid immune responses. No statistical method was used to set the sample size in advance, and investigators knew the group allocation.

Amplification of TCR beta CDR3 regions was carried out from RNA transcripts. The TCR CDR3 was subjected to a first round of RT-PCR using the HTBI primer set and the Qiagen OneStep RT-PCR kit. Libraries were constructed in a second round of multiplex PCR, after which size selection and purification were carried out. Libraries were sequenced paired-end with 100 bp reads on an Illumina HiSeq2000. In the paper's pipeline: SOAPnuke was used to process the raw data, removing reads that contained adapters or uncalled bases, had a mean Phred below 15, or lacked an exact match to the constant primer or identifier. High-quality paired reads were merged using COPE v1.2.5, and each unique nucleotide sequence was defined as a clonotype. MiTCR v1.1 was used to align the clonotypes against IMGT TRBV, TRBD and TRBJ reference segments. The analysis was restricted to V-J combinations with a frequency above 0.0001, which together covered approximately 99% of the repertoires. A TCS score was defined as the ratio between F50 (clonal expansion) and ExV (chaos), using BLOSUM62-based TCRdist between CDR3 peptides within each V-J. Welch's t-statistics and random forest reduced fewer than 550 V-J features to 10 to 15, which were used in a naive Bayes classifier (R e1071). In TCRdb, the public reads were trimmed at Q25 with fastp and aligned with MiXCR, with productive beta chains retained. When rows share a CDR3 protein, they turn into one entry using the most common DNA and genes. The V and J calls come from TCRdb's annotation, not from the publication. The sample profile shows about 640,000 distinct CDR3 sequences; less than 25% of them were found once. The ten largest clones take up roughly a third of the sample.

On this clonotype: The target of this receptor is not known. Base qualities were left out, and no much larger clone turns up one base away.

Moderately to severely active disease, a Clinical Activity Score of at least 3, a NOSPECS grade of at least 4, and a duration under 3 months were present in ophthalmopathy patients. Exclusion was applied to patients with uncontrolled infections, other autoimmune diseases, pregnancy or lactation. Clinical symptoms, serum thyroxine and TRAb, thyroid ultrasound, and orbital computed tomography formed the basis for the diagnoses. PBMCs were separated from about 10 ml of fresh peripheral blood using Ficoll-Paque density gradient centrifugation. Trizol reagent was used to extract total RNA, and RNA quality was then checked on an Agilent 2100 Bioanalyzer. The junction shows trimming of 1 base on V and 0 bases on J, plus 10 bases between the germline ends. CDR1 and CDR2, looked up from the germline V gene (reference sequence), are GTSNPN and SVGIG. CDR3 length: 15 amino acids, cysteine to phenylalanine. The entry retains the CDR3 DNA only, 45 bases that are in frame from base 1.

The sequence derives from a man aged 25-45 years with Graves' ophthalmopathy. The V and J segments used are TRBV30 and TRBJ1-3, with the identity of the D gene unclear. The sequenced sample was blood. The nucleotide sequence reads as follows: TGTGCCTGGAGTGACTTCCGGGCCTCTGGAAACACCATATATTTT. Its translation is CAWSDFRASGNTIYF.